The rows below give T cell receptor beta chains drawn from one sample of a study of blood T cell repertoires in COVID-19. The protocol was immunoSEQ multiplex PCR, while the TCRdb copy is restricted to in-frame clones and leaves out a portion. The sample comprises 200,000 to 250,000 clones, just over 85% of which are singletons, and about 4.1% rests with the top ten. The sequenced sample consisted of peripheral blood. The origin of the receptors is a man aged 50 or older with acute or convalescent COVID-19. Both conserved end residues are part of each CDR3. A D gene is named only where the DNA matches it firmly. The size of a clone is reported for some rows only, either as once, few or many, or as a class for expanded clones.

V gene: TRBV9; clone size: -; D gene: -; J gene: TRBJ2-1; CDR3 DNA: TGTGCCAGCAGCACAGCGGGCTCCTTCTCCTACAATGAGCAGTTCTTC; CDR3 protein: CASSTAGSFSYNEQFF
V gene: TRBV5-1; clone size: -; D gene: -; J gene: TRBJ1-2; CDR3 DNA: TGCGCCAGCAGCTTTGACGGGGACTATGGCTACACCTTC; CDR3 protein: CASSFDGDYGYTF
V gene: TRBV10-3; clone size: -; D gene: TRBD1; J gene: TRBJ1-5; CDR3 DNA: TGTGCCATCAGTGAGTCGAGGGGACAGGGGGGCAATCAGCCCCAGCATTTT; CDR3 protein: CAISESRGQGGNQPQHF
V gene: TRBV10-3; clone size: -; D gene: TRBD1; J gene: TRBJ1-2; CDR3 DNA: TGTGCCATCAGTGGGACAGGAGGTGGCTACACCTTC; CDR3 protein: CAISGTGGGYTF
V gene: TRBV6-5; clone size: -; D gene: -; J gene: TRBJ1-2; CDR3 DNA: TGTGCCAGCAGGAAGGACAGCCGCTATGGCTACACCTTC; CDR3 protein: CASRKDSRYGYTF
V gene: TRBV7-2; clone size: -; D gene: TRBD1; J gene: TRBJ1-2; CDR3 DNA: TGTGCCAGCAGCCGGGCGCCTCGGACAGGAAGTAACTATGGCTACACCTTC; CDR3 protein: CASSRAPRTGSNYGYTF
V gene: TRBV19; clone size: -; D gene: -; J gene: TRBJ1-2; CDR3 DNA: TGTGCCAGTATGGGCAACTATGGCTACACCTTC; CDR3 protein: CASMGNYGYTF
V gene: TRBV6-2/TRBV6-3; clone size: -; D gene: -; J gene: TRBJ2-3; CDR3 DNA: TGTGCCAGCAGTTTTTCAGGGATAGATACGCAGTATTTT; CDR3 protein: CASSFSGIDTQYF
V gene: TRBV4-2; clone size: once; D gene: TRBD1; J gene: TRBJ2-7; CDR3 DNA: TGTGCCAGCAGCCAGCGGACAGGGGACGAGCAGTACTTC; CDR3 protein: CASSQRTGDEQYF
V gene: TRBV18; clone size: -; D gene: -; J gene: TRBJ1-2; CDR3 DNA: TGTGCCAGCTCACCCACAACCGCCTCCGATGGCTACACCTTC; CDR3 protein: CASSPTTASDGYTF
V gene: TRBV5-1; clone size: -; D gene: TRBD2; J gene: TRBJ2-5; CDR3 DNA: TGCGCCAGCAGCTTGGGAGCGCGGGGGACGTTGGAGACCCAGTACTTC; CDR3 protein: CASSLGARGTLETQYF
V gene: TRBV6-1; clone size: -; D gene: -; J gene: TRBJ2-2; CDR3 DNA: TGTGCCAGCAGTGATATCGGCCGGGGAGCCACCGGGGAGCTGTTTTTT; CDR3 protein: CASSDIGRGATGELFF
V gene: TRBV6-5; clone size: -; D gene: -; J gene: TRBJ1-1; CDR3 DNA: TGTGCCAGCAGCACAGTTAAGAGCTCTGAAGCTTTCTTT; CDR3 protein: CASSTVKSSEAFF
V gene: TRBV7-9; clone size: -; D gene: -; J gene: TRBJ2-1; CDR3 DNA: TGTGCCAGCAGCCGGACAGACAATGAGCAGTTCTTC; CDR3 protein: CASSRTDNEQFF
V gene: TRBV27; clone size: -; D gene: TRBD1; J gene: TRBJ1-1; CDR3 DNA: TGTGCCAGCAGATTACGGACAGGGTCGGCTGAAGCTTTCTTT; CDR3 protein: CASRLRTGSAEAFF
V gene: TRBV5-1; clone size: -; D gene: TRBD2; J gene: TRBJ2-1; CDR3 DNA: TGCGCCAGCAGCCCGGAACTTGGAGAGCTAGCGGGGAATGAGCAGTTCTTC; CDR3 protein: CASSPELGELAGNEQFF
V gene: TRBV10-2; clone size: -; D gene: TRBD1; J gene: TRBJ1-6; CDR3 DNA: TGCGCCAGCAGGGGGGGAGGACAGGCGGTCTCCTATAATTCACCCCTCCACTTT; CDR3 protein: CASRGGGQAVSYNSPLHF
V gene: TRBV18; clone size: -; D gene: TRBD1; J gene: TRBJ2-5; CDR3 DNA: TGTGCCAGCTCACCATCAGGACAGGGTCAAGAGACCCAGTACTTC; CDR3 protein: CASSPSGQGQETQYF